This T cell receptor (beta chain) was observed in a study of blood T cell repertoires in COVID-19. Study-level background: Sites across the United States, Italy and Spain contributed samples from acute and convalescent COVID-19. The analysed material was cDNA or gDNA that came from T cells, B-cell-depleted T cells, or PBMCs.

Germline CDR1 reads MNHEY; CDR2 reads SVGEGT. The CDR3 extends over 15 amino acids. The junction had 7 bases not matched to a gene; V was cut back by 3 bases and J by 3 bases. TCRdb's table, derived via immunoSEQ multiplex PCR, lists solely in-frame clones and lacks some. This sample has 150,000 or so clones, with around 84% found just once. The sequencing input was peripheral blood. The chain is built from TRBV6-2 or TRBV6-3 and TRBJ1-1; 7 nucleotides align to TRBD1. The TCR originated in a human donor in a cohort sampled during active COVID-19. In DNA, the CDR3 is TGTGCCAGCAGTTATTACAGGGGCCCGGACACTGAAGCTTTCTTT. This sequence encodes CASSYYRGPDTEAFF.